The next 28 T cell receptor beta chains were all read from a single sample in a study of blood T cells in healthy people across ages. A second PCR, run for about 6 to 11 cycles, used a sample-barcoded 5' primer plus a J-beta primer mix. A single record per CDR3 protein comes from TCRdb applying MiXCR to the 5' RACE reads. The table shows about 840,000 distinct CDR3 sequences, with 25% to 30% occurring only once. These data were also filed under a second study, of T cells of mothers and their children.

Material: blood. These receptors all stem from a middle-aged woman in good health.

This chain links TRBV10-3 with TRBJ2-5; 12 bases line up with TRBD1. The J call may be mistaken, given a closer DNA end match to TRBJ2-7. There are 16 residues in the CDR3. Germline V lookup: CDR1 ENHRY, CDR2 SYGVKD. The CDR3 DNA follows: TGTGCCATCAGTGAGGCACCGGGACAGGGGGCCGACGAGCAGTACTTC. It specifies CAISEAPGQGADEQYF.

This clonotype has a count of ten or more. CDR3 in amino acids: CASSEIGGANEQYF. The CDR3 DNA reads as TGCGCCAGCTCGGAGATAGGGGGGGCAAACGAGCAGTACTTC. The genes are TRBV4-1 and TRBJ2-7, with D maybe TRBD2 (7 bases). The CDR3 has 14 amino acids. V lost 8 bases to trimming and J lost 5 bases, with 19 bases between them. CDR1 is MGHRA and CDR2 is YSYEKL in the germline V gene.

Details on this clonotype: This may be a read error, as it is one base from a much larger clone. The rearrangement links TRBV7-6 to TRBJ1-1; D might be TRBD1 (5 bases). The CDR3 loop spans 13 amino acids. Germline-derived CDR1 and CDR2 are SGHVS and FNYEAQ. Here the CDR3 DNA reads TGTGCCAGCAGCTCCGGGGGGAACACTGACGCTTTCTTT. Protein sequence: CASSSGGNTDAFF.

This clonotype has at least ten counts. V gene TRBV16 combines with J gene TRBJ2-7, with 7 bases that match TRBD2. The trim removed 4 bases at V and 2 bases at J, leaving 8 bases unmatched. CDR3 length: 15 amino acids. Germline loops: CDR1 KGHSY, CDR2 FQNENV. CDR3 amino acids: CASSPLGGGAYEQYF. The CDR3 DNA reads as TGTGCCAGCAGCCCTCTGGGTGGGGGGGCCTACGAGCAGTACTTC.

As regards this clonotype: A read error may account for a junction end that differs from germline. CDR3 sequence: CVSSTTRQGQYF. The CDR3, as DNA: TGTGTCAGCAGTACGACCCGACAGGGGCAGTACTTC. The chain uses TRBV6-6 and TRBJ2-7; 7 bases match TRBD1. The CDR3 totals 12 residues. The V gene's germline CDR1 is MNHNY and CDR2 SVGAGI (reference sequence).

This clonotype was counted ten times or more. The CDR3 protein is CASSLVDSAEQYF. In DNA form, the CDR3 reads TGTGCCAGCAGCTTGGTGGACAGCGCCGAGCAGTACTTC. The chain couples TRBV7-2 to TRBJ2-7; a weak D match, TRBD1 (6 bases). This CDR3 is 13 amino acids long. The germline CDR1 and CDR2 sequences are SGHTA and FQGNSA. Trimming stripped 3 bases from V and 6 bases from J, with 12 bases between.

This clonotype has a handful of counts. The rearrangement joins TRBV28 to TRBJ2-5; TRBD1 matches at 9 bases. With the DNA end fitting TRBJ2-4 better, the J assignment may be wrong. Looked up from germline, CDR1 is MDHEN and CDR2 is SYDVKM. This CDR3 contains 17 residues. CDR3 in amino acids: CASSLWGQGAAKNIQYF. The CDR3 nucleotides are TGTGCCAGCAGTTTATGGGGACAGGGTGCAGCCAAAAACATTCAGTACTTC.

This clonotype was seen a handful of times. V usage is TRBV29-1 and J usage is TRBJ1-1, with no clear D. V lost 5 bases and J lost 1, with 5 bases in between. CDR1 and CDR2 from the germline V gene are SQVTM and ANQGSEA. There are 11 residues in the CDR3. CDR3 nucleotide sequence: TGCAGCGTTTTCAGGAACACTGAAGCTTTCTTT. It translates to CSVFRNTEAFF.

The genes are TRBV29-1 and TRBJ1-1; 7 positions match TRBD1. CDR1 is SQVTM, CDR2 ANQGSEA, per germline. Germline trimming cut 7 bases from V and 8 bases from J; bases unmatched to any gene: 7. The CDR3 contains 11 residues. CDR3 in amino acids: CSAVEDREAFF. The CDR3 DNA sequence: TGCAGCGCTGTAGAGGACAGGGAAGCTTTCTTT.

Notes on this clonotype: A much larger clone is a single base away; this may be a read error. The chain carries TRBV6-6 and TRBJ2-3; D remains ambiguous. The CDR3 is made up of 13 amino acids. Germline V lookup: CDR1 MNHNY, CDR2 SVGAGI (reference sequence). CDR3 amino acids: CASSPRFTDTRYF. The CDR3 DNA reads TGTGCCAGCAGTCCCCGATTCACAGATACGCGGTATTTT.

This chain uses TRBV4-3 with TRBJ1-1, with D tentatively TRBD1 (5 bases). The CDR3 loop spans 16 amino acids. Germline assignment: CDR1 LGHNA and CDR2 YSLEER. Deletions cut 0 bases from V and 5 bases from J, with 16 bases between. The CDR3 sequence: CASSQDGTGRRTEAFF. CDR3 DNA sequence: TGCGCCAGCAGCCAAGATGGGACGGGGAGGAGGACTGAAGCTTTCTTT.

This clonotype was recorded many times. The chain is built from TRBV20-1 and TRBJ1-5, with a weak D call TRBD1 (5 bases). This CDR3 region has 16 residues. The germline gives CDR1 DFQATT, CDR2 SNEGSKA (reference sequence). V gave up 0 bases and J gave up 9 bases, with 21 bases separating them. This CDR3 is CSARDKEGQAGWPQHF. The DNA of the CDR3 is TGCAGTGCTAGAGATAAGGAGGGGCAGGCCGGATGGCCCCAGCATTTT.

Only a few counts were recorded for this clonotype. The chain has TRBV27 and TRBJ2-7; perhaps TRBD1 as D (6 bases). Trimming left V 8 bases short and J 5 bases short, with 13 bases between. Germline V CDR1 and CDR2: MNHEY, SMNVEV (reference sequence). CDR3 size: 12 residues. CDR3 region: CASGTGKNEQYF. The CDR3 DNA sequence: TGTGCCAGCGGAACAGGGAAGAACGAGCAGTACTTC.

This clonotype has at least ten counts. The chain has TRBV29-1 and TRBJ2-4; tentatively, D is TRBD1 (5 bases). The germline V and J ends were trimmed by 3 bases and 4 bases, with 10 bases remaining between them. The CDR3 contains 13 residues. Germline V CDR1 and CDR2: SQVTM, ANQGSEA. CDR3 amino acids: CSVDAGRKNIQYF. CDR3 in DNA: TGCAGCGTTGACGCAGGGCGGAAAAACATTCAGTACTTC. Full variable domain (missing parts from reference TRBV29-1 and TRBJ2-4): SAVISQKPSRDICQRGTSLTIQCQVDSQVTMMFWYRQQPGQSLTLIATANQGSEATYESGFVIDKFPISRPNLTFSTLTVSNMSPEDSSIYLCSVDAGRKNIQYFGAGTRLSVL.

The chain couples TRBV21-1 to TRBJ2-1; TRBD1, the D gene given by the table, was not confirmed from the DNA. TRBV21-1 is a listed pseudogene. The CDR3 has 19 amino acids. The CDR3 reads CASSALASRAASSYNGQFF. Here the CDR3 DNA reads TGTGCCAGCAGCGCCCTGGCAAGTCGGGCGGCGAGCTCCTACAACGGGCAGTTCTTC.

The rearrangement joins TRBV2 to TRBJ1-5; possibly TRBD1 for D (6 bases). This CDR3 is 15 amino acids long. The V gene's germline CDR1 is SNHLY and CDR2 FYNNEI. The V gene lost 6 bases and the J gene lost 1 base, with 13 bases spanning the gap. This CDR3 is CASSQQGMSNQPQHF. For the CDR3, the DNA is TGTGCCAGCAGCCAACAGGGTATGAGCAATCAGCCCCAGCATTTT.

CDR3 sequence: CSAREAGSYNEQFF. The DNA of the CDR3 is TGCAGTGCTAGAGAAGCGGGATCGTACAATGAGCAGTTCTTC. The chain recombines TRBV20-1 with TRBJ2-1; 7 bases map to TRBD2. Germline lookup yields CDR1 DFQATT and CDR2 SNEGSKA (reference sequence). V shed 0 bases and J 4 bases; nucleotides not matched to a gene: 3. The CDR3 extends over 14 amino acids.

This clonotype showed up many times. This chain connects TRBV20-1 to TRBJ2-7, with a possible D match to TRBD2 (6 bases). Trimming left V 5 bases short and J 2 bases short, with 19 bases between. Germline-derived CDR1 and CDR2 are DFQATT and SNEGSKA (reference sequence). The CDR3 extends over 15 amino acids. CDR3 DNA sequence: TGCAGTGCTGGAAACGGGAGCCAGGGACCCTACGAGCAGTACTTC. Protein product: CSAGNGSQGPYEQYF.

This clonotype is a singleton in its sample. The chain is built from TRBV5-5 and TRBJ2-2; 7 bases match TRBD2. The CDR3 spans 16 residues. With V trimmed by 4 bases and J by 1 base, 7 bases remained unmatched. Germline-derived CDR1 and CDR2 are SGHKS and YYEKEE (reference sequence). CDR3 nucleotide sequence: TGTGCCAGCAGCATACGGGGGGTGCGGAACACCGGGGAGCTGTTTTTT. It is translated as CASSIRGVRNTGELFF.

This clonotype was seen many times. The chain employs TRBV5-1 and TRBJ2-3, with 7 positions matching TRBD1. V dropped 2 bases and J dropped 2; count of bases not matched to a gene: 8. Per germline, CDR1 SGHRS and CDR2 YFSETQ. The CDR3 is 16 residues long. The CDR3 loop reads CASSFVTGMFTDTQYF. The CDR3, as DNA: TGCGCCAGCAGCTTCGTGACAGGGATGTTCACAGATACGCAGTATTTT.

This chain connects TRBV7-3 to TRBJ1-1; TRBD1 matches 7 bases. Trimming cost V 5 bases and J 1 base; bases outside gene matches: 10. The CDR3 loop spans 16 amino acids. Germline V gene data show CDR1 as SGHTA and CDR2 as FQGTGA. The chain's CDR3 is CASSQDRQGRNTEAFF. CDR3 DNA: TGTGCCAGCAGCCAAGACCGACAGGGTAGGAACACTGAAGCTTTCTTT. The whole variable domain, filled in from reference TRBV7-3 and TRBJ1-1, reads GAGVSQTPSNKVTEKGKYVELRCDPISGHTALYWYRQSLGQGPEFLIYFQGTGAADDSGLPNDRFFAVRPEGSVSTLKIQRTERGDSAVYLCASSQDRQGRNTEAFFGQGTRLTVV.

This clonotype appeared a few times. This chain links TRBV20-1 with TRBJ2-2; no definite D call. The CDR3 runs 13 residues. Looked up from germline, CDR1 is DFQATT and CDR2 is SNEGSKA (reference sequence). V was pared by 3 bases and J by 7 bases, with 12 bases between. The CDR3 region is CSARARGDGELFF. The CDR3 nucleotides are TGCAGTGCTAGGGCCCGAGGTGACGGGGAGCTGTTTTTT.

The chain recombines TRBV5-1 with TRBJ2-5; D possibly corresponds to TRBD1 (5 bases). This CDR3 region has 13 residues. The V end was cut by 2 bases, the J end by 5 bases, with 10 bases between. Per germline, CDR1 SGHRS and CDR2 YFSETQ. Here the CDR3 DNA reads TGCGCCAGCAGCTTCTTCCCAGGGGAGACCCAGTACTTC. It codes for CASSFFPGETQYF.

This clonotype was picked up a small number of times. The gene calls are TRBV9 and TRBJ2-3, with 8 bases identical to TRBD2. The length of the CDR3 is 15 residues. Germline-derived CDR1 and CDR2 are SGDLS and YYNGEE. V was pared by 0 bases and J by 3 bases, with 3 bases of the junction left unmatched. The CDR3 DNA reads TGTGCCAGCAGCGTAGTCGGGGGGGATACAGATACGCAGTATTTT. This sequence encodes CASSVVGGDTDTQYF.

The CDR3 loop is CASRRAGGAGTEAFF. CDR3 nucleotides: TGTGCCAGCAGGAGAGCGGGGGGCGCCGGCACTGAAGCTTTCTTT. V and J are TRBV28 and TRBJ1-1, with D possibly TRBD1 on 6 matching bases. The CDR3 runs to 15 residues. From germline, CDR1 is MDHEN and CDR2 SYDVKM. With 6 bases removed from V and 4 bases from J, the gap between germline ends came to 18 bases. Combining the CDR3 with reference TRBV28 and TRBJ1-1 gives the whole variable domain DVKVTQSSRYLVKRTGEKVFLECVQDMDHENMFWYRQDPGLGLRLIYFSYDVKMKEKGDIPEGYSVSREKKERFSLILESASTNQTSMYLCASRRAGGAGTEAFFGQGTRLTVV.

The chain links TRBV2 to TRBJ2-3; D possibly corresponds to TRBD2 (7 bases). The CDR3 runs to 15 residues. Trimming stripped 6 bases from V and 6 bases from J, with 19 bases between. Germline V gene sequence: CDR1 SNHLY, CDR2 FYNNEI. CDR3 sequence reads: CASRGDGGQRDTQYF. CDR3 nucleotides: TGTGCCAGCAGAGGGGACGGGGGGCAAAGGGATACGCAGTATTTT.

The V and J genes are TRBV14 and TRBJ2-7; D remains unclear. V was clipped by 4 bases and J by 7 bases, with 8 bases between them. Germline V lookup: CDR1 SGHDN, CDR2 FVKESK. The CDR3 length is 11 residues. Here the CDR3 DNA reads TGTGCCAGCAGCCGGCATCGGGAGCAGTACTTC. This sequence encodes CASSRHREQYF. The full variable domain, in which reference TRBV14 and TRBJ2-7 provide the parts outside the CDR3, is EAGVTQFPSHSVIEKGQTVTLRCDPISGHDNLYWYRRVMGKEIKFLLHFVKESKQDESGMPNNRFLAERTGGTYSTLKVQPAELEDSGVYFCASSRHREQYFGPGTRLTVT.

This clonotype was recorded many times. This sequence joins TRBV4-1 and TRBJ2-7, with D maybe TRBD1 (6 bases). Trimming removed 6 bases at V and 3 bases at J, with 21 bases between. CDR1 is MGHRA and CDR2 is YSYEKL in the germline V gene. CDR3 size: 16 residues. The CDR3 region is CASSLIPGHTNYEQYF. CDR3 sequence (DNA): TGCGCCAGCAGTCTAATCCCGGGACATACCAACTACGAGCAGTACTTC.